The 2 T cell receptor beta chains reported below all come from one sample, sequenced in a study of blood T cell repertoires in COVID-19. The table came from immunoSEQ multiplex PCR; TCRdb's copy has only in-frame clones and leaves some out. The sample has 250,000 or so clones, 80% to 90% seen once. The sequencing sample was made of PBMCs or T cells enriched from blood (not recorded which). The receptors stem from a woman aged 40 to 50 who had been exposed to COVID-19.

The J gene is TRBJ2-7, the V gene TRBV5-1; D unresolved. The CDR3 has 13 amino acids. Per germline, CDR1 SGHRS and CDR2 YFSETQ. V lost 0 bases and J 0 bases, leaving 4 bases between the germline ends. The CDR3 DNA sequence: TGCGCCAGCAGCTTGGACACCTCCTACGAGCAGTACTTC. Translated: CASSLDTSYEQYF. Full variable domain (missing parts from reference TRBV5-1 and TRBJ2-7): KAGVTQTPRYLIKTRGQQVTLSCSPISGHRSVSWYQQTPGQGLQFLFEYFSETQRNKGNFPGRFSGRQFSNSRSEMNVSTLELGDSALYLCASSLDTSYEQYFGPGTRLTVT.

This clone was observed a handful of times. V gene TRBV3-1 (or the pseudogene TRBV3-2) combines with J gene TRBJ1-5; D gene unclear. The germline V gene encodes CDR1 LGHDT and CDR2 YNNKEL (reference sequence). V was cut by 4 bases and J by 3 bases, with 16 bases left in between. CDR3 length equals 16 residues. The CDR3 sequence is CASSLTHRVYNQPQHF. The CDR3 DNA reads TGTGCCAGCAGCCTAACGCACCGGGTCTACAATCAGCCCCAGCATTTT.